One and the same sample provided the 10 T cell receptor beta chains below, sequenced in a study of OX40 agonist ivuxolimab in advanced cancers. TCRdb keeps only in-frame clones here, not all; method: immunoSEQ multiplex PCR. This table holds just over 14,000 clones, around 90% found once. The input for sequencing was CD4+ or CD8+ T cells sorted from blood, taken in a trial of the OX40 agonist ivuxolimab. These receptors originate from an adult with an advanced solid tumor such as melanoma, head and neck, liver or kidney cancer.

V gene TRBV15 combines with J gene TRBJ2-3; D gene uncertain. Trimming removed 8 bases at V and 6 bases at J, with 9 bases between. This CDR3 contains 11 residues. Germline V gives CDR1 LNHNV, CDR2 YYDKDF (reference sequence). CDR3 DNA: TGTGCCACCCTAGGGCCGGATACGCAGTATTTT. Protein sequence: CATLGPDTQYF.

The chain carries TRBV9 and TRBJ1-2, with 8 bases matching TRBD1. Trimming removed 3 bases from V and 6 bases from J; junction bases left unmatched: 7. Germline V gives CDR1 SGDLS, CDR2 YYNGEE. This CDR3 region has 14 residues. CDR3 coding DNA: TGTGCCAGCAGCGCGAAAACAGGGGGTGATGGCTACACCTTC. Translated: CASSAKTGGDGYTF.

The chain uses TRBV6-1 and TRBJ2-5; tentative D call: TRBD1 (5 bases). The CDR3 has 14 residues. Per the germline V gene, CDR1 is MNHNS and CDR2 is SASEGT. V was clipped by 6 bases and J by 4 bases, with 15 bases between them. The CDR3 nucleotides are TGTGCCAGCAGCGGGCAGGGCCGTTTAGAGACCCAGTACTTC. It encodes CASSGQGRLETQYF.

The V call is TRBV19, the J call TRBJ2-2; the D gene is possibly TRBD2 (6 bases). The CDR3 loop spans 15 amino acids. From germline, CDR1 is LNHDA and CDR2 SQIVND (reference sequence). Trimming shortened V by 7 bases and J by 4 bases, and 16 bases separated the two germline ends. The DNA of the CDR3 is TGTGCCAGTAACCCCCAACTAGCTTCCACCGGGGAGCTGTTTTTT. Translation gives CASNPQLASTGELFF.

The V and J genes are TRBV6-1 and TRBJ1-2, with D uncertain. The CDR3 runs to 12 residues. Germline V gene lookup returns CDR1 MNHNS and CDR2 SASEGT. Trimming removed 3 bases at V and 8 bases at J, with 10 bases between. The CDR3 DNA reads TGTGCCAGCAGTGAGGCAGGAGAAGGCTACACCTTC. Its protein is CASSEAGEGYTF.

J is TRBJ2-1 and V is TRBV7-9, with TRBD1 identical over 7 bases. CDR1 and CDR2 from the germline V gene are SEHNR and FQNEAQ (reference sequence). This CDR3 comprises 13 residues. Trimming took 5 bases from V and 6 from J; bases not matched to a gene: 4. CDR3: CASSPRDSNEQFF. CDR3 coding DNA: TGTGCCAGCAGCCCCCGGGACAGCAATGAGCAGTTCTTC.

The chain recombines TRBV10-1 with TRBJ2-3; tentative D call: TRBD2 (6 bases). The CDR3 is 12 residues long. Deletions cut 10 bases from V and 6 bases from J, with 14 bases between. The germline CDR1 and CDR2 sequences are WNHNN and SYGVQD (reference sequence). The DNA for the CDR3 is TGCGCCACAGGGACTGCTCCGGATACGCAGTATTTT. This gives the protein CATGTAPDTQYF.

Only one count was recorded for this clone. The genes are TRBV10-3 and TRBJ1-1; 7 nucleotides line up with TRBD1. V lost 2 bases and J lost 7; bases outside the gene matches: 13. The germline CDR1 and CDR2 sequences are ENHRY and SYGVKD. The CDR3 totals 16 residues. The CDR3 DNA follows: TGTGCCATCAGTGAGCCGTTCCGGGACAGCGGGGATGAAGCTTTCTTT. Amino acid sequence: CAISEPFRDSGDEAFF.

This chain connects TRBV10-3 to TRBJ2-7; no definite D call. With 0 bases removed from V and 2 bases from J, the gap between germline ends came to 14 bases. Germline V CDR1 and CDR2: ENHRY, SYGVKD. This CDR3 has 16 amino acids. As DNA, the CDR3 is TGTGCCATCAGTGAGTCTGGTGTGGCACAAACCTACGAGCAGTACTTC. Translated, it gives CAISESGVAQTYEQYF.

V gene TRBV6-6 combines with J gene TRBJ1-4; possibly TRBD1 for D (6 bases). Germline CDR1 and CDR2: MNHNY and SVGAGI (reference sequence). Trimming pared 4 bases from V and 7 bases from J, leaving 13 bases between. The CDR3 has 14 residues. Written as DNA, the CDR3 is TGTGCCAGCAGTTTGGACAGTGAGCTTGAAAAACTGTTTTTT. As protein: CASSLDSELEKLFF.